This T cell receptor beta chain emerged from a study of glioma-infiltrating T cells after dendritic cell vaccination. Primers: 60 V beta forward and 13 J beta reverse. The method was immunoSEQ multiplex PCR; TCRdb's version includes in-frame clones alone and lacks a portion of them. This sample carries approximately 85,000 clones, around 85% of them seen once, and the ten largest clones take 7.5% to 8.5%. The CDR3 has 16 amino acids. Trimming stripped 3 bases from V and 5 bases from J, with 15 bases between. CDR1 and CDR2 from the germline V gene are SGHKS and YYEKEE (reference sequence). Study results and caveats: Higher TCR clonality did not directly relate to longer survival.

On this clone itself: Its antigen remains unknown.

As to time point: after dendritic cell vaccination, including at tumor progression/relapse. Patients had residual fresh-frozen tumor tissue and more than two years of survival data. The rearrangement joins TRBV5-5 to TRBJ1-6; possibly TRBD1 for D (5 bases). This clonotype was sampled from a human donor with glioblastoma. Sequences were derived from blood, sampled after dendritic cell vaccination. In DNA form, the CDR3 reads TGTGCCAGCAGCTGGGGGGGAGTGGCAAATAATTCACCCCTCCACTTT. Translating gives CASSWGGVANNSPLHF.